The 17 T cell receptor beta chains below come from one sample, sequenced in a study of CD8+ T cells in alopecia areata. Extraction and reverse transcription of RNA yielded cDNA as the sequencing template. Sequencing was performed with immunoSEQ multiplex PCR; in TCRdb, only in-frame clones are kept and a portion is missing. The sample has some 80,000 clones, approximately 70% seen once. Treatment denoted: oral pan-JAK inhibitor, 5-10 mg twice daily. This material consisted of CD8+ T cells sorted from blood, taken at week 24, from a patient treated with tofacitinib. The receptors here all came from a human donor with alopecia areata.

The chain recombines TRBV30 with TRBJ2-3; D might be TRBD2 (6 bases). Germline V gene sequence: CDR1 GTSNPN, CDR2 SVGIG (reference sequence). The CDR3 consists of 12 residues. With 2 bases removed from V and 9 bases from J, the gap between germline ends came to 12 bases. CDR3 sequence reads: CAWSTGGDTQYF. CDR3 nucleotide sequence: TGTGCCTGGAGTACCGGCGGGGACACGCAGTATTTT.

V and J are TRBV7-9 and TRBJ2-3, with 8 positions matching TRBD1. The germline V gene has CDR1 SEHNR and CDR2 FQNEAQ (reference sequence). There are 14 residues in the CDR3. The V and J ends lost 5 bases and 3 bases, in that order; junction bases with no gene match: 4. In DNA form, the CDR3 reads TGTGCCAGCAGCCCGCGGACAGGGACAGATACGCAGTATTTT. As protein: CASSPRTGTDTQYF.

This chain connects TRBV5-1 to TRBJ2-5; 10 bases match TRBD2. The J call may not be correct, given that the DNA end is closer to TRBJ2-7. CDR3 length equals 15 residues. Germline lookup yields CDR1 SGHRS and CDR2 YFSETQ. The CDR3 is CASSLVTSGEDEQYF. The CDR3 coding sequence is TGCGCCAGCAGCTTGGTTACTAGCGGGGAAGACGAGCAGTACTTC.

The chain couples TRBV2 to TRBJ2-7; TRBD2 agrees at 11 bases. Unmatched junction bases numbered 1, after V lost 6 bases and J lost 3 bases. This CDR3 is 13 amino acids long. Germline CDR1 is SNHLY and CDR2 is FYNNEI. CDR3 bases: TGTGCCAGCAGACTAGCGGGGGACTACGAGCAGTACTTC. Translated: CASRLAGDYEQYF. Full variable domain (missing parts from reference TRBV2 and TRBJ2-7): EPEVTQTPSHQVTQMGQEVILRCVPISNHLYFYWYRQILGQKVEFLVSFYNNEISEKSEIFDDQFSVERPDGSNFTLKIRSTKLEDSAMYFCASRLAGDYEQYFGPGTRLTVT.

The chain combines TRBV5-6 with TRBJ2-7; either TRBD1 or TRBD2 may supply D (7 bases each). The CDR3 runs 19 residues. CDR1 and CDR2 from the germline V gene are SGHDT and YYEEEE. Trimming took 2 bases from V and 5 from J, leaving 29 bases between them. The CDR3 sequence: CASSFAVVQGGNRSDEQYF. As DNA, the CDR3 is TGTGCCAGCAGCTTTGCGGTGGTGCAGGGGGGGAATAGATCGGACGAGCAGTACTTC.

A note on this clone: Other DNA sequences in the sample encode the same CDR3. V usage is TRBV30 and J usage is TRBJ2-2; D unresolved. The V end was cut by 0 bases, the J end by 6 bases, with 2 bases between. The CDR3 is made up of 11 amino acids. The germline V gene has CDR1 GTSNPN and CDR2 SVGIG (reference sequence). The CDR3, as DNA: TGTGCCTGGAGTGTCCCCGGGGAGCTGTTTTTT. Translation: CAWSVPGELFF.

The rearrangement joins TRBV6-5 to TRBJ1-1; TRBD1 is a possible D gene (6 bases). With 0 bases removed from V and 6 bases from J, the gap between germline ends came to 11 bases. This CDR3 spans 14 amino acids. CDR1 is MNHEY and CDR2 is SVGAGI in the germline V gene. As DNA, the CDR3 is TGTGCCAGCAGTTACTCGAGTGGGGGCCCTGAAGCTTTCTTT. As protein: CASSYSSGGPEAFF.

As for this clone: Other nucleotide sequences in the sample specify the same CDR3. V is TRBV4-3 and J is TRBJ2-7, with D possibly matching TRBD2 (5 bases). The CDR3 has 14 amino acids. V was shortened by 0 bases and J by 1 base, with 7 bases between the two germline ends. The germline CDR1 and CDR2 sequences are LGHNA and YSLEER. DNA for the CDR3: TGCGCCAGCAGCCAAGATCGCGGGTCCTACGAGCAGTACTTC. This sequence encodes CASSQDRGSYEQYF.

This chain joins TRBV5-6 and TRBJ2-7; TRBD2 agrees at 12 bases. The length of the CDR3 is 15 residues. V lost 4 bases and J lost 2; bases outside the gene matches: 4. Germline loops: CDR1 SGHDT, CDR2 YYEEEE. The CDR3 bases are TGTGCCAGCAGCAACCTAGCGGGAGGGCCCTACGAGCAGTACTTC. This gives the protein CASSNLAGGPYEQYF.

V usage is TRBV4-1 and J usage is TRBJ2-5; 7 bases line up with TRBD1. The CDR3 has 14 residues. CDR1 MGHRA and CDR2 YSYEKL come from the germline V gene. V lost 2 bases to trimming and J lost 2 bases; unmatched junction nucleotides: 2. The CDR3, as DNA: TGCGCCAGCAGCCAATCAGGGGGACAAGAGACCCAGTACTTC. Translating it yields CASSQSGGQETQYF.

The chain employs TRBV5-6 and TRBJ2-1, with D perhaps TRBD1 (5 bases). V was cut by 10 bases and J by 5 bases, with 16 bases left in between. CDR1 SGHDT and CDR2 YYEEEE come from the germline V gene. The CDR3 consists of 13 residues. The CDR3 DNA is TGTGCCTACCAAGGCTCAGGGAACAATGAGCAGTTCTTC. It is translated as CAYQGSGNNEQFF.

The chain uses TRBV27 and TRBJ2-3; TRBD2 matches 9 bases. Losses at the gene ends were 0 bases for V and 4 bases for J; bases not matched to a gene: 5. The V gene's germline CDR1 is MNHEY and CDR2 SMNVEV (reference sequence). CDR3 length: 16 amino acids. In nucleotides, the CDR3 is TGTGCCAGCAGTTTATCGATAATAGCGGGAGCAGATACGCAGTATTTT. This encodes CASSLSIIAGADTQYF.

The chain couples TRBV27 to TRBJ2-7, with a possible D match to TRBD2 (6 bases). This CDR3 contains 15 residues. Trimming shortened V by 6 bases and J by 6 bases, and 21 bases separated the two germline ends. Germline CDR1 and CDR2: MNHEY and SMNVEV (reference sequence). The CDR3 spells CASSPHPSGEGEQYF. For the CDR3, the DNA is TGTGCCAGCAGCCCACACCCGTCGGGGGAAGGCGAGCAGTACTTC.

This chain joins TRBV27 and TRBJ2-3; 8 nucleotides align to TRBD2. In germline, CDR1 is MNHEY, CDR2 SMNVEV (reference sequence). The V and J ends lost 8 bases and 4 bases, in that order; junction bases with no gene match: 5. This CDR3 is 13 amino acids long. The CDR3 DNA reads TGTGCCAGCTTAGGACTAGCAGCAGATACGCAGTATTTT. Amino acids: CASLGLAADTQYF.

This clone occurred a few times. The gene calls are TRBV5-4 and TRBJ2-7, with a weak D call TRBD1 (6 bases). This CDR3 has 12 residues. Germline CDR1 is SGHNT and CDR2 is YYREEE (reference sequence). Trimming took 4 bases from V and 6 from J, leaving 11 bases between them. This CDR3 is CASSLTGFEQYF. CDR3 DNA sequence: TGTGCCAGCAGCCTGACAGGTTTCGAGCAGTACTTC.

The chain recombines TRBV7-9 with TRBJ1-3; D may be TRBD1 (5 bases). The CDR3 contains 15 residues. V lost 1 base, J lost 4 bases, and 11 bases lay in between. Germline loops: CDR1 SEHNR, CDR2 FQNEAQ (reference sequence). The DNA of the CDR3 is TGTGCCAGCAGCTTAGTCGGAGGGGCCGGAAACACCATATATTTT. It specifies CASSLVGGAGNTIYF. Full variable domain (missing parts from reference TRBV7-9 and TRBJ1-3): DTGVSQNPRHKITKRGQNVTFRCDPISEHNRLYWYRQTLGQGPEFLTYFQNEAQLEKSRLLSDRFSAERPKGSFSTLEIQRTEQGDSAMYLCASSLVGGAGNTIYFGEGSWLTVV.

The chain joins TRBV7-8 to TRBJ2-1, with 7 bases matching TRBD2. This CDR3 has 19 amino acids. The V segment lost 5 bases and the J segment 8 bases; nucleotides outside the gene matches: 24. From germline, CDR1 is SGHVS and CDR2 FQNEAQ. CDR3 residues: CASSRWGVGAGEFVDEQFF. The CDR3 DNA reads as TGTGCCAGCAGCCGTTGGGGGGTGGGCGCGGGAGAATTCGTCGATGAGCAGTTCTTC.